These T cell receptor beta chains were read from a single sample in a study of CD8 T cells in ankylosing spondylitis. TCRdb fed the 5' RACE reads into MiXCR, producing one record per CDR3 protein. Among 150,000 to 200,000 distinct CDR3 sequences, about 20% were seen once, and the ten largest hold around 4.7%. The sample consisted of blood, either unsorted or a sorted T cell fraction (not recorded which). These receptors came from a male donor aged 10-35 years with ankylosing spondylitis or in good health (not recorded which). CDR3s include the opening cysteine and the closing phenylalanine or tryptophan. A D gene is named only where the DNA matches it firmly. Not all rows give a size; the values are once, few, many and, for expanded clones, a class.

abundance,d_gene,j_gene,v_gene,CDR3aa,CDR3nt
.,.,TRBJ2-2,TRBV20-1,CSARSLANTGELFF,TGCAGTGCTAGAAGTCTAGCGAACACCGGGGAGCTGTTTTTT
.,.,TRBJ2-1,TRBV12-3/TRBV12-4,CASSLGGVSGNEQFF,TGTGCCAGCAGTTTAGGAGGGGTTTCGGGCAATGAGCAGTTCTTC
many,.,TRBJ2-1,TRBV10-3,CAISDRDYNEQFF,TGTGCCATCAGTGACAGGGACTACAATGAGCAGTTCTTC
many,TRBD2,TRBJ2-3,TRBV5-1,CASSLGLAGEADTQYF,TGCGCCAGCAGCTTGGGACTAGCGGGAGAGGCAGATACGCAGTATTTT
many,.,TRBJ1-4,TRBV9,CASSPQATDNEKLFF,TGTGCCAGCAGCCCACAAGCTACGGATAATGAAAAACTGTTTTTT
many,.,TRBJ2-1,TRBV5-1,CASSTPLMNEQFF,TGCGCCAGCAGCACCCCTCTTATGAATGAGCAGTTCTTC
few,.,TRBJ2-1,TRBV7-2,CASSSYASSYNEQFF,TGTGCCAGCAGCTCCTACGCCAGCTCCTACAATGAGCAGTTCTTC
many,.,TRBJ1-3,TRBV6-5,CASSLRPFLGNTIYF,TGTGCCAGCAGTCTTCGACCTTTTCTCGGAAACACCATATATTTT
.,TRBD1,TRBJ2-5,TRBV29-1,CSVVIGTGQETQYF,TGCAGCGTTGTGATCGGGACAGGGCAAGAGACCCAGTACTTC
many,.,TRBJ1-1,TRBV24-1,CATRGSGTEAFF,TGTGCCACTAGGGGGTCCGGCACTGAAGCTTTCTTT
many,.,TRBJ1-2,TRBV7-9,CASSLPPIEYYTF,TGTGCCAGCAGCTTGCCCCCGATAGAATACTACACCTTC
.,.,TRBJ1-5,TRBV4-1,CASSQVPSMGQPQHF,TGCGCCAGCAGCCAAGTTCCGAGTATGGGTCAGCCCCAGCATTTT
few,.,TRBJ2-3,TRBV20-1,CSASPGSQDTQYF,TGCAGTGCCAGCCCCGGGAGTCAAGATACGCAGTATTTT
many,.,TRBJ2-5,TRBV28,CASSPSSGAQETQYF,TGTGCCAGCAGTCCGTCATCAGGGGCTCAAGAGACCCAGTACTTC
many,TRBD2,TRBJ2-1,TRBV7-2,CASSSLVAGEVEQFF,TGTGCCAGCAGCTCGTTGGTAGCGGGAGAGGTTGAGCAGTTCTTC
many,TRBD2,TRBJ2-7,TRBV5-1,CASSLAAGANEQYF,TGCGCCAGCAGCTTGGCGGCGGGAGCGAACGAGCAGTACTTC
many,.,TRBJ2-5,TRBV28,CASIQGGVGGTQYF,TGTGCCAGCATTCAAGGGGGGGTCGGTGGGACCCAGTACTTC
many,TRBD1,TRBJ1-2,TRBV25-1,CASTHPTGDGYTF,TGTGCCAGCACCCACCCGACAGGGGATGGCTACACCTTC
many,.,TRBJ2-5,TRBV3-1,CASSLSGETQYF,TGTGCCAGCAGCCTCTCAGGGGAGACCCAGTACTTC
few,TRBD2,TRBJ2-1,TRBV10-3,CAISPAGEWNEQFF,TGTGCCATCAGTCCAGCGGGAGAGTGGAATGAGCAGTTCTTC
many,.,TRBJ1-2,TRBV12-3/TRBV12-4,CASSFKGSYGYTF,TGTGCCAGCAGTTTTAAGGGAAGCTATGGCTACACCTTC
once,TRBD1,TRBJ1-5,TRBV20-1,CSARDGTAPNQPQHF,TGCAGTGCTAGAGATGGGACAGCCCCTAATCAGCCCCAGCATTTT
.,.,TRBJ1-5,TRBV7-6,CASSLGGEQPQHF,TGTGCCAGCAGCTTAGGAGGGGAGCAGCCCCAGCATTTT
many,.,TRBJ2-3,TRBV9,CASSVRSGITDTQYF,TGTGCCAGCAGCGTGAGGAGCGGTATCACAGATACGCAGTATTTT
many,.,TRBJ1-5,TRBV20-1,CSARAGGGNSNQPQHF,TGCAGTGCTAGAGCAGGAGGTGGGAATAGCAATCAGCCCCAGCATTTT
many,.,TRBJ1-2,TRBV12-3/TRBV12-4,CASSPEKFYGYTF,TGTGCCAGCAGTCCCGAAAAATTCTATGGCTACACCTTC
many,.,TRBJ2-5,TRBV9,CASTRRGSGETQYF,TGTGCCAGCACGCGTAGGGGTAGCGGAGAGACCCAGTACTTC
many,.,TRBJ2-3,TRBV18,CASSPPTRTDTQYF,TGTGCCAGCTCACCACCGACGAGGACAGATACGCAGTATTTT
many,.,TRBJ2-1,TRBV6-4,CASSVSGLSYNEQFF,TGTGCCAGCAGCGTTAGCGGTCTCTCCTACAATGAGCAGTTCTTC
many,TRBD1,TRBJ2-7,TRBV5-1,CASSPDRVGWYEQYF,TGCGCCAGCAGCCCGGACAGGGTAGGTTGGTACGAGCAGTACTTC
many,.,TRBJ2-1,TRBV23-1,CASSQSPGSYNEQFF,TGCGCCAGCAGTCAATCTCCAGGATCCTACAATGAGCAGTTCTTC
many,TRBD2,TRBJ2-1,TRBV7-2,CASSPSDSGPPYNEQFF,TGTGCCAGCAGCCCCTCGGATAGCGGGCCGCCCTACAATGAGCAGTTCTTC
many,.,TRBJ2-1,TRBV6-5,CASSEPSSSGGYNEQFF,TGTGCCAGCAGTGAACCTTCCTCGTCAGGGGGGTATAATGAGCAGTTCTTC
many,TRBD1,TRBJ2-7,TRBV29-1,CSVEEGQTYEQYF,TGCAGCGTTGAAGAGGGACAGACCTACGAGCAGTACTTC
many,TRBD2,TRBJ2-5,TRBV7-2,CASSSRFGLAGGTQYF,TGTGCCAGCAGCTCTCGTTTCGGACTAGCGGGAGGGACCCAGTACTTC
.,.,TRBJ2-1,TRBV7-6,CASSGGYYNEQFF,TGTGCCAGCAGTGGAGGTTACTACAATGAGCAGTTCTTC
.,.,TRBJ1-5,TRBV11-2,CASSWSRNQPQHF,TGTGCCAGCAGCTGGTCAAGGAATCAGCCCCAGCATTTT
many,TRBD1,TRBJ2-4,TRBV4-1,CASSGRLETGGNIQYF,TGCGCCAGCAGCGGCCGCCTTGAGACAGGGGGAAACATTCAGTACTTC
many,.,TRBJ2-3,TRBV4-2,CASSQPQSGTAPQYF,TGTGCCAGCAGCCAACCTCAATCCGGGACTGCGCCCCAGTATTTT
.,.,TRBJ2-1,TRBV29-1,CSVEPSYGEQFF,TGCAGCGTTGAACCTAGCTACGGTGAGCAGTTCTTC
many,TRBD2,TRBJ2-7,TRBV2,CASSGTSSAYEQYF,TGTGCCAGCAGTGGGACTAGCAGCGCCTACGAGCAGTACTTC
many,.,TRBJ2-2,TRBV20-1,CSASIGGPGELFF,TGCAGTGCGTCTATTGGGGGCCCCGGGGAGCTGTTTTTT
many,.,TRBJ2-3,TRBV30,CAWSVRRRGTDTQYF,TGTGCCTGGAGTGTAAGGCGGCGCGGCACAGATACGCAGTATTTT
few,TRBD2,TRBJ2-2,TRBV29-1,CSVGASGGNTGELFF,TGCAGCGTTGGAGCTAGCGGGGGAAACACCGGGGAGCTGTTTTTT
many,.,TRBJ2-1,TRBV7-2,CASSLPGTFNEQFF,TGTGCCAGCAGCTTACCTGGGACGTTCAATGAGCAGTTCTTC
.,.,TRBJ2-3,TRBV27,CASSWTSSRDTQYF,TGTGCCAGCAGTTGGACCTCGTCTAGGGATACGCAGTATTTT
.,TRBD1,TRBJ2-1,TRBV29-1,CSVMKGADEQFF,TGCAGCGTTATGAAGGGGGCAGATGAGCAGTTCTTC
.,.,TRBJ2-3,TRBV20-1,CSARDQSTDTQYF,TGCAGTGCTAGAGATCAGTCCACAGATACGCAGTATTTT
many,.,TRBJ2-7,TRBV25-1,CASSESKGHITYEQYF,TGTGCCAGCAGTGAAAGTAAGGGACACATCACCTACGAGCAGTACTTC
.,.,TRBJ2-2,TRBV20-1,CSARLGSVELFF,TGCAGTGCTAGACTAGGGAGCGTGGAGCTGTTTTTT
many,.,TRBJ2-2,TRBV28,CASTLSPLTGELFF,TGTGCCAGCACCCTCTCCCCCCTCACCGGGGAGCTGTTTTTT
few,TRBD2,TRBJ2-7,TRBV20-1,CSATSGTSVGGTNEQYF,TGCAGTGCCACCTCCGGGACTAGCGTGGGGGGTACAAACGAGCAGTACTTC
few,.,TRBJ2-5,TRBV10-3,CAISDGETQYF,TGTGCCATCAGTGACGGAGAGACCCAGTACTTC
many,TRBD2,TRBJ2-1,TRBV20-1,CSARSPGGNEQFF,TGCAGTGCTAGATCGCCGGGGGGGAATGAGCAGTTCTTC
many,.,TRBJ2-2,TRBV30,CAWSPRQTGELFF,TGTGCCTGGAGCCCCCGTCAAACCGGGGAGCTGTTTTTT
many,.,TRBJ1-1,TRBV12-3/TRBV12-4,CASSSRQDTEAFF,TGTGCCAGCAGCTCAAGACAGGACACTGAAGCTTTCTTT
many,TRBD2,TRBJ2-4,TRBV7-2,CASRDGGAKNIQYF,TGTGCCAGCAGGGACGGGGGGGCCAAAAACATTCAGTACTTC
many,.,TRBJ1-1,TRBV7-9,CASSRYGFEAFF,TGTGCCAGCAGCCGATACGGATTTGAAGCTTTCTTT
.,.,TRBJ2-4,TRBV12-3/TRBV12-4,CASSLGGAVAKNIQYF,TGTGCCAGCAGTTTAGGTGGAGCAGTAGCCAAAAACATTCAGTACTTC